The 21 T cell receptor beta chains below all came from one sample that was sequenced in a study of blood T cells in healthy people across ages. Sample-barcoded 5' priming and a J-beta primer mix drove a second PCR of about 7 to 11 cycles. TCRdb reprocessed the 5' RACE reads with MiXCR, giving one entry per CDR3 protein. This sample has about 280,000 distinct CDR3 sequences, with 25% to 30% found just once. The sample taken for sequencing was blood. These receptors all stem from a woman in her 70s in good health.

This clonotype has only a few counts. Here the CDR3 reads CASSAHLTGDTSGNTIYF. The CDR3 DNA reads as TGTGCCAGCAGCGCCCACCTTACAGGCGATACTTCTGGAAACACCATATATTTT. The V gene is TRBV9, the J gene TRBJ1-3; perhaps TRBD1 as D (5 bases). This CDR3 spans 18 amino acids. V was pared by 3 bases and J by 1 base, with 20 bases between. Looked up from germline, CDR1 is SGDLS and CDR2 is YYNGEE.

The CDR3 here is CASSFDGLYQETQYF. The CDR3 bases are TGTGCCAGCAGCTTCGACGGGTTGTACCAAGAGACCCAGTACTTC. The chain links TRBV6-5 to TRBJ2-5; the D is unclear. Germline V gene data show CDR1 as MNHEY and CDR2 as SVGAGI. This CDR3 has 15 residues. The V and J ends lost 6 bases and 0 bases respectively, with 14 bases between them.

The J gene is TRBJ2-1, the V gene TRBV7-9; 8 nucleotides align to TRBD2. Germline V gene lookup returns CDR1 SEHNR and CDR2 FQNEAQ (reference sequence). The CDR3 spans 15 residues. V lost 5 bases to trimming and J lost 7 bases; unmatched junction nucleotides: 10. CDR3 DNA: TGTGCCAGCAGCCTCCTCCCGGGACTAGGGAATGAGCAGTTCTTC. Translating it yields CASSLLPGLGNEQFF.

The CDR3 loop is CASSQGQENTEAFF. The CDR3 DNA reads TGTGCCAGCAGCCAGGGACAGGAGAACACTGAAGCTTTCTTT. The chain employs TRBV7-9 and TRBJ1-1; 8 bases align to TRBD1. The V segment lost 5 bases and the J segment 1 base; nucleotides outside the gene matches: 3. This CDR3 spans 14 amino acids. Germline V CDR1 and CDR2: SEHNR, FQNEAQ (reference sequence). Filled out from reference TRBV7-9 and TRBJ1-1, the complete variable domain reads DTGVSQNPRHKITKRGQNVTFRCDPISEHNRLYWYRQTLGQGPEFLTYFQNEAQLEKSRLLSDRFSAERPKGSFSTLEIQRTEQGDSAMYLCASSQGQENTEAFFGQGTRLTVV.

The rearrangement uses TRBV5-4 and TRBJ2-4, with 8 bases lining up with TRBD1. V gave up 4 bases and J gave up 6 bases; unmatched junction bases: 6. The CDR3 spans 14 residues. CDR1 is SGHNT and CDR2 is YYREEE in the germline V gene (reference sequence). Here the CDR3 reads CASSPDRGLNIQYF. The CDR3 bases are TGTGCCAGCAGCCCCGACAGGGGTTTAAACATTCAGTACTTC.

The chain has TRBV27 and TRBJ2-2; D is possibly TRBD2 (6 bases). This CDR3 region has 15 residues. Germline CDR1 MNHEY, CDR2 SMNVEV (reference sequence). The ends were cut back, 10 bases at V and 7 bases at J, with 22 bases in the middle. CDR3 protein: CATRAGRRGIGELFF. The CDR3 region has the DNA TGTGCCACCAGGGCCGGGAGAAGGGGTATCGGGGAGCTGTTTTTT.

This clonotype occurred a few times. The V gene is TRBV7-3, the J gene TRBJ2-5; 11 bases are shared with TRBD2. The DNA end favors TRBJ2-1, so the J call may be wrong. The CDR3 extends over 15 amino acids. Germline lookup yields CDR1 SGHTA and CDR2 FQGTGA. CDR3 nucleotide sequence: TGTGCCAGCAGCTCCAGACTAGCGGGGAGCAATGAGCAGTTCTTC. This encodes CASSSRLAGSNEQFF.

The chain couples TRBV20-1 to TRBJ1-4, with TRBD1 identical over 8 bases. Germline CDR1 is DFQATT and CDR2 is SNEGSKA (reference sequence). There are 16 residues in the CDR3. V lost 1 base and J lost 0; bases outside the gene matches: 4. DNA of the CDR3: TGCAGTGCTAGAGGACAGACAGGGGCAACTAATGAAAAACTGTTTTTT. It yields the protein CSARGQTGATNEKLFF.

V and J are TRBV3-1 and TRBJ2-5; 11 bases line up with TRBD1. Germline V lookup: CDR1 LGHDT, CDR2 YNNKEL (reference sequence). The junction had 5 bases not matched to a gene; V was cut back by 3 bases and J by 11 bases. CDR3 length: 13 amino acids. Here the CDR3 DNA reads TGTGCCAGCAGCCATGGGACAGGGGGATGGCAGTACTTC. Amino acid sequence: CASSHGTGGWQYF.

CDR3 amino acids: CASSPTTGTSEQYF. As DNA, the CDR3 is TGTGCCAGCAGCCCAACCACAGGGACCAGCGAGCAGTACTTC. This rearrangement joins TRBV3-1 to TRBJ2-1; TRBD1 might be the D (6 bases). The end of the DNA fits TRBJ2-7 better, so the J call may be wrong. Germline lookup yields CDR1 LGHDT and CDR2 YNNKEL (reference sequence). The CDR3 has 14 residues.

J is TRBJ2-2 and V is TRBV24-1; the match to TRBD1 covers 12 bases. The ends lost 4 bases at V and 5 bases at J; junction bases unmatched: 7. The CDR3 sequence is 17 residues long. The germline gives CDR1 KGHDR, CDR2 SFDVKD. The CDR3, as DNA: TGTGCCACCAGTGACCGGGACAGGGGGCGCGAAACCGGGGAGCTGTTTTTT. Protein: CATSDRDRGRETGELFF.

The chain is built from TRBV20-1 and TRBJ2-1, with a possible D match to TRBD2 (6 bases). V was pared by 6 bases and J by 10 bases, with 22 bases between. The CDR3 contains 14 residues. The germline CDR1 and CDR2 sequences are DFQATT and SNEGSKA (reference sequence). The CDR3 coding sequence is TGCAGTGCACCCGCTGCCGCTCTAGCGCGAGAGCAGTTCTTC. Translating it yields CSAPAAALAREQFF.

This clonotype was picked up a small number of times. The chain is built from TRBV5-1 and TRBJ2-7; 7 bases align to TRBD2. Germline V gene sequence: CDR1 SGHRS, CDR2 YFSETQ. The CDR3 runs to 16 residues. V shed 2 bases and J 4 bases; nucleotides not matched to a gene: 12. CDR3 in amino acids: CASSLEGGSRFYEQYF. In DNA form, the CDR3 reads TGCGCCAGCAGCTTAGAAGGCGGGAGCCGATTTTACGAGCAGTACTTC.

This clonotype came up a few times. This sequence joins TRBV7-9 and TRBJ2-1, with D perhaps TRBD1 (5 bases). Between the trimmed V and J ends, which lost 5 bases and 7 bases, there was a span of 12 bases. The CDR3 is 13 amino acids. The germline gives CDR1 SEHNR, CDR2 FQNEAQ (reference sequence). The DNA of the CDR3 is TGTGCCAGCAGCCGCAGGGATTCGAATGAGCAGTTCTTC. Its translation: CASSRRDSNEQFF.

There are many counts of this clonotype. The chain joins TRBV19 to TRBJ2-1; D is uncertain. Trimming pared 5 bases from V and 2 bases from J, leaving 10 bases between. CDR3 length equals 14 residues. Germline CDR1 is LNHDA and CDR2 is SQIVND (reference sequence). In DNA, the CDR3 is TGTGCCAGTAGTGGCTCCAACACCTACAATGAGCAGTTCTTC. Its protein is CASSGSNTYNEQFF.

For the CDR3, the DNA is TGTGCCAGCAGCTCTACGACCCCGAATGAGCAGTTCTTC. This sequence encodes CASSSTTPNEQFF. The V and J genes are TRBV6-6 and TRBJ2-5; D remains ambiguous. The DNA end lines up better with TRBJ2-1; the J call may be wrong. The CDR3 totals 13 residues. Germline CDR1 reads MNHNY; CDR2 reads SVGAGI (reference sequence).

This chain links TRBV18 with TRBJ2-1; 8 positions agree with TRBD2. The CDR3 runs 15 residues. In germline, CDR1 is KGHSH, CDR2 LQKENI. With V trimmed by 8 bases and J by 5 bases, 11 bases remained unmatched. CDR3 sequence: CASARYGRGDNEQFF. The CDR3 DNA reads as TGTGCCAGCGCTCGTTACGGGAGGGGTGACAATGAGCAGTTCTTC. The full variable domain, in which reference TRBV18 and TRBJ2-1 provide the parts outside the CDR3, is NAGVMQNPRHLVRRRGQEARLRCSPMKGHSHVYWYRQLPEEGLKFMVYLQKENIIDESGMPKERFSAEFPKEGPSILRIQQVVRGDSAAYFCASARYGRGDNEQFFGPGTRLTVL.

This clonotype was picked up many times. The chain is built from TRBV27 and TRBJ2-5; 8 positions agree with TRBD1. In germline, CDR1 is MNHEY, CDR2 SMNVEV (reference sequence). CDR3 length equals 14 residues. V trimming: 6 bases; J trimming: 5 bases; junction bases outside the gene matches: 8. DNA of the CDR3: TGTGCCAGCAGACTTCAGGGGGCTGGGGAGACCCAGTACTTC. It codes for CASRLQGAGETQYF.

The sample holds a few counts of this clonotype. The gene calls are TRBV20-1 and TRBJ1-5; TRBD1 matches 8 bases. V lost 5 bases, J lost 9 bases, and 15 bases stayed unmatched. Germline CDR1 is DFQATT and CDR2 is SNEGSKA (reference sequence). There are 15 residues in the CDR3. CDR3 DNA: TGCAGTGCTTTCCCTCTAACAGGGGGGGATCGGCCCCAGCATTTT. Protein: CSAFPLTGGDRPQHF.

This clonotype turned up a few times. The chain recombines TRBV5-1 with TRBJ1-2, with 7 bases identical to TRBD1. V trimming: 5 bases; J trimming: 4 bases; junction bases outside the gene matches: 8. The CDR3 sequence is 14 residues long. Germline lookup yields CDR1 SGHRS and CDR2 YFSETQ. The DNA for the CDR3 is TGCGCCAGCAGATCTGGGACAGTCAGCTATGGCTACACCTTC. Amino acid sequence: CASRSGTVSYGYTF.

This clonotype was observed a handful of times. J is TRBJ2-5 and V is TRBV28; 7 bases match TRBD1. V shed 4 bases, J shed 6 bases, and the junction held 11 bases outside the gene matches. The CDR3 spans 15 residues. CDR1 is MDHEN, CDR2 SYDVKM, per germline. CDR3 protein: CASSSGQAGVKTQYF. The CDR3 DNA is TGTGCCAGCAGTTCCGGACAGGCGGGTGTAAAGACCCAGTACTTC.